What follows are 22 T cell receptor beta chains derived from one specimen sequenced in a study of blood T cell repertoires in COVID-19. Clones were sequenced by immunoSEQ multiplex PCR, and TCRdb holds only the in-frame ones, with some missing. The data show about 320,000 clones, roughly nine tenths seen once. The sample comprised PBMCs or T cells enriched from blood (not recorded which). These receptors came from a man in his 60s who had recovered from COVID-19.

This chain uses TRBV19 with TRBJ1-1; D might be TRBD1 (6 bases). The ends were cut back, 6 bases at V and 6 bases at J, with 17 bases in the middle. Germline-derived CDR1 and CDR2 are LNHDA and SQIVND (reference sequence). The CDR3 spans 14 residues. The CDR3 loop reads CASRPLESGAEAFF. The DNA of the CDR3 is TGTGCCAGTAGACCCCTCGAATCAGGGGCTGAAGCTTTCTTT.

The rearrangement joins TRBV15 to TRBJ1-4, with D possibly matching TRBD1 (5 bases). CDR3 length: 17 residues. Germline CDR1 reads LNHNV; CDR2 reads YYDKDF (reference sequence). The ends were cut back, 3 bases at V and 5 bases at J, with 19 bases in the middle. The CDR3 spells CATSRDKGPGRNEKLFF. The CDR3 nucleotides are TGTGCCACCAGCAGGGATAAGGGCCCAGGGAGGAATGAAAAACTGTTTTTT.

The rearrangement uses TRBV5-1 and TRBJ2-1, with TRBD2 identical over 10 bases. CDR1 is SGHRS, CDR2 YFSETQ, per germline. The CDR3 sequence is 15 residues long. V trimming: 2 bases; J trimming: 7 bases; junction bases outside the gene matches: 6. CDR3 in amino acids: CASSFGLAGENEQFF. The CDR3 DNA sequence: TGCGCCAGCAGCTTCGGGCTAGCGGGAGAGAATGAGCAGTTCTTC. Based on the CDR3 plus reference TRBV5-1 and TRBJ2-1, the full variable domain is KAGVTQTPRYLIKTRGQQVTLSCSPISGHRSVSWYQQTPGQGLQFLFEYFSETQRNKGNFPGRFSGRQFSNSRSEMNVSTLELGDSALYLCASSFGLAGENEQFFGPGTRLTVL.

This clone was counted a single time. The rearrangement joins TRBV7-2 to TRBJ2-7, with TRBD2 matching 13 bases. Per the germline V gene, CDR1 is SGHTA and CDR2 is FQGNSA. Unmatched junction bases numbered 11, after V lost 2 bases and J lost 4 bases. This CDR3 has 18 residues. CDR3 DNA: TGTGCCAGCAGCTTAACTGTGACTAGCGGGGGGTCGGGATACGAGCAGTACTTC. It encodes CASSLTVTSGGSGYEQYF. Looking up the rest from reference TRBV7-2 and TRBJ2-7 gives the full variable domain: GAGVSQSPSNKVTEKGKDVELRCDPISGHTALYWYRQSLGQGLEFLIYFQGNSAPDKSGLPSDRFSAERTGGSVSTLTIQRTQQEDSAVYLCASSLTVTSGGSGYEQYFGPGTRLTVT.

The CDR3: CASRSDGTANTGELFF. The CDR3 DNA is TGTGCAAGTCGCTCCGACGGGACAGCGAACACCGGGGAGCTGTTTTTT. The chain uses TRBV12-2 and TRBJ2-2; whether TRBD1, the table's D call, matches the DNA was not checked. TRBV12-2 represents a pseudogene. The CDR3 sequence is 16 residues long.

The gene calls are TRBV27 and TRBJ1-1, with 7 bases lining up with TRBD1. The CDR3 loop spans 16 amino acids. Germline V gene sequence: CDR1 MNHEY, CDR2 SMNVEV (reference sequence). V shed 7 bases and J 1 base; nucleotides not matched to a gene: 12. Written as DNA, the CDR3 is TGTGCCAGCACTCCAGCGCCGGGACAGCAGAACACTGAAGCTTTCTTT. Its protein product is CASTPAPGQQNTEAFF.

The chain uses TRBV4-3 and TRBJ1-2; no reliable D call. The V gene lost 0 bases and the J gene lost 7 bases, with 9 bases spanning the gap. CDR3 size: 13 residues. Germline V gene sequence: CDR1 LGHNA, CDR2 YSLEER. CDR3: CASSQDGLSGYTF. The CDR3 coding sequence is TGCGCCAGCAGCCAAGATGGACTGAGTGGCTACACCTTC.

This clone came up once. The rearrangement links TRBV10-3 to TRBJ2-2; TRBD2 matches at 12 bases. The CDR3 is 16 amino acids. The V gene's germline CDR1 is ENHRY and CDR2 SYGVKD. With 7 bases clipped from V and 5 bases from J, the junction kept 8 bases outside the gene matches. CDR3 amino acids: CAIKVAGTSGTGELFF. DNA of the CDR3: TGTGCCATCAAAGTGGCCGGGACTAGCGGGACCGGGGAGCTGTTTTTT.

Only a few counts were recorded for this clone. The V gene is TRBV1, the J gene TRBJ1-5; the table assigns TRBD1, which was not confirmed against the DNA. TRBV1 is annotated as a pseudogene. This CDR3 has 14 amino acids. CDR3 protein: CTNRWPGGWQPQHF. CDR3 nucleotide sequence: TGCACCAACCGGTGGCCAGGGGGCTGGCAGCCCCAGCATTTT.

The V and J genes are TRBV10-3 and TRBJ1-1; D not resolved. V lost 3 bases and J lost 0, with 11 bases in between. This CDR3 has 15 residues. The germline V gene has CDR1 ENHRY and CDR2 SYGVKD. CDR3 nucleotides: TGTGCCATCAGTGAAAAGGGAGCTTTGAACACTGAAGCTTTCTTT. It yields the protein CAISEKGALNTEAFF.

The chain links TRBV4-2 to TRBJ1-2, with 7 bases lining up with TRBD1. CDR1 LGHNA and CDR2 YNFKEQ come from the germline V gene. There are 14 residues in the CDR3. The V and J ends lost 3 bases and 4 bases, in that order; junction bases with no gene match: 5. CDR3 protein: CASSQETGSYGYTF. In DNA form, the CDR3 reads TGTGCCAGCAGCCAGGAGACAGGGTCCTATGGCTACACCTTC.

Only one count was recorded for this clone. V is TRBV3-1 (or the pseudogene TRBV3-2) and J is TRBJ1-1, with D tentatively TRBD1 (5 bases). V was pared by 6 bases and J by 0 bases, with 17 bases between. This CDR3 has 16 residues. The germline V gene encodes CDR1 LGHDT and CDR2 YNNKEL (reference sequence). The CDR3 is CASSRISGGMNTEAFF. The CDR3 coding sequence is TGTGCCAGCAGTCGAATCTCGGGGGGAATGAACACTGAAGCTTTCTTT.

This chain links TRBV28 with TRBJ1-2; 8 nucleotides agree with TRBD1. V shed 5 bases and J 4 bases; nucleotides not matched to a gene: 3. Germline lookup yields CDR1 MDHEN and CDR2 SYDVKM. The CDR3 spans 13 residues. CDR3 sequence reads: CASSGDRFYGYTF. The CDR3 DNA follows: TGTGCCAGCAGTGGGGACAGGTTCTATGGCTACACCTTC.

The chain couples TRBV19 to TRBJ2-1; 10 bases map to TRBD2. Germline V CDR1 and CDR2: LNHDA, SQIVND (reference sequence). V was pared by 9 bases and J by 6 bases, with 8 bases of the junction left unmatched. This CDR3 has 14 amino acids. CDR3 DNA sequence: TGTGCCAGACCAGCGGGGGGGCCGGGCAATGAGCAGTTCTTC. It specifies CARPAGGPGNEQFF.

The J gene is TRBJ2-5, the V gene TRBV6-6, with D perhaps TRBD1 (5 bases). Trimming took 2 bases from V and 0 from J, leaving 7 bases between them. The germline V gene has CDR1 MNHNY and CDR2 SVGAGI (reference sequence). The CDR3 runs to 14 residues. CDR3 sequence (DNA): TGTGCCAGCAGTTACGACAGTTACCAAGAGACCCAGTACTTC. Protein product: CASSYDSYQETQYF.

This chain uses TRBV3-1 (or the pseudogene TRBV3-2) with TRBJ1-3; perhaps TRBD1 as D (6 bases). The CDR3 runs 15 residues. The V end lost 5 bases, the J end lost 3 bases, and 14 bases lay between the germline ends. The germline V gene has CDR1 LGHDT and CDR2 YNNKEL (reference sequence). CDR3 in amino acids: CASSFNRVGGNTIYF. The CDR3, as DNA: TGTGCCAGCAGCTTTAACAGGGTTGGTGGAAACACCATATATTTT.

The chain carries TRBV14 and TRBJ2-5; 8 nucleotides match TRBD1. Per germline, CDR1 SGHDN and CDR2 FVKESK. After removal of 5 bases from V and 1 base from J, the junction contained 6 bases not matched to a gene. The CDR3 covers 15 residues. The DNA of the CDR3 is TGTGCCAGCAGCGATCGGACAGGGTCCCAAGAGACCCAGTACTTC. It specifies CASSDRTGSQETQYF.

The CDR3 protein is CASSYTGGLGEQYF. CDR3 bases: TGTGCCAGCAGTTACACAGGGGGCCTCGGCGAGCAGTACTTC. The chain is built from TRBV6-5 and TRBJ2-7, with 9 bases aligning to TRBD1. J was trimmed by 6 bases and V by 2 bases; bases with no gene match: 5. Per the germline V gene, CDR1 is MNHEY and CDR2 is SVGAGI. The CDR3 loop spans 14 amino acids.

The rearrangement joins TRBV15 to TRBJ2-7; 9 bases are shared with TRBD1. Germline CDR1 reads LNHNV; CDR2 reads YYDKDF (reference sequence). The CDR3 extends over 15 amino acids. The V and J ends lost 3 bases and 1 base, in that order; junction bases with no gene match: 4. In DNA form, the CDR3 reads TGTGCCACCAGCAGGGACAGGGGAGGTTCCTACGAGCAGTACTTC. Encoded protein: CATSRDRGGSYEQYF.

The rearrangement uses TRBV29-1 and TRBJ1-1; D unclear. The V end was cut by 6 bases, the J end by 1 base, with 3 bases between. The germline CDR1 and CDR2 sequences are SQVTM and ANQGSEA. The CDR3 covers 10 residues. CDR3 protein: CSVRNTEAFF. The CDR3 nucleotides are TGCAGCGTCCGGAACACTGAAGCTTTCTTT. The whole variable domain, filled in from reference TRBV29-1 and TRBJ1-1, reads SAVISQKPSRDICQRGTSLTIQCQVDSQVTMMFWYRQQPGQSLTLIATANQGSEATYESGFVIDKFPISRPNLTFSTLTVSNMSPEDSSIYLCSVRNTEAFFGQGTRLTVV.

The chain is built from TRBV30 and TRBJ2-7; tentative D call: TRBD1 (5 bases). Germline V gene data show CDR1 as GTSNPN and CDR2 as SVGIG (reference sequence). V lost 4 bases and J 5 bases, leaving 15 bases between the germline ends. This CDR3 is 13 amino acids long. The CDR3 sequence is CAWNPPSGNEQYF. The CDR3 bases are TGTGCCTGGAATCCCCCCTCAGGGAACGAGCAGTACTTC. The full variable domain, with the rest looked up from reference TRBV30 and TRBJ2-7, is SQTIHQWPATLVQPVGSPLSLECTVEGTSNPNLYWYRQAAGRGLQLLFYSVGIGQISSEVPQNLSASRPQDRQFILSSKKLLLSDSGFYLCAWNPPSGNEQYFGPGTRLTVT.

The chain is built from TRBV4-3 and TRBJ2-1, with D unclear. CDR3 size: 16 residues. V was trimmed by 1 base and J by 0 bases, leaving 10 bases between them. Germline loops: CDR1 LGHNA, CDR2 YSLEER. The CDR3 bases are TGCGCCAGCAGCCAAGGGGCCAAGAGCTCCTACAATGAGCAGTTCTTC. Translation gives CASSQGAKSSYNEQFF.